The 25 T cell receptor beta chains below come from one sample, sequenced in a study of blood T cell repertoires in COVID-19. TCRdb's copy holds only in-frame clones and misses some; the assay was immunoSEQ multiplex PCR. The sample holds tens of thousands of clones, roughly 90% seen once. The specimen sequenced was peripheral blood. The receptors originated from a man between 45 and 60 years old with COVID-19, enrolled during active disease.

CDR3 bases: TGTGCCAGTAGTATAGCTAGCGGGGGGGCCCTCCCAGATACGCAGTATTTT. Its protein is CASSIASGGALPDTQYF. The rearrangement links TRBV19 to TRBJ2-3, with 12 bases lining up with TRBD2. V was pared by 1 base and J by 4 bases, with 6 bases of the junction left unmatched. Per germline, CDR1 LNHDA and CDR2 SQIVND (reference sequence). The CDR3 has 17 amino acids. Complete variable domain (other parts from reference TRBV19 and TRBJ2-3): DGGITQSPKYLFRKEGQNVTLSCEQNLNHDAMYWYRQDPGQGLRLIYYSQIVNDFQKGDIAEGYSVSREKKESFPLTVTSAQKNPTAFYLCASSIASGGALPDTQYFGPGTRLTVL.

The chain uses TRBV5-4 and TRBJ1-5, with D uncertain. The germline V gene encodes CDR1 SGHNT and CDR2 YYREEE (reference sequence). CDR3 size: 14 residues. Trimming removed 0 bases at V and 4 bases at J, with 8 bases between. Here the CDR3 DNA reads TGTGCCAGCAGCTTGGCAGGATCTAATCAGCCCCAGCATTTT. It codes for CASSLAGSNQPQHF.

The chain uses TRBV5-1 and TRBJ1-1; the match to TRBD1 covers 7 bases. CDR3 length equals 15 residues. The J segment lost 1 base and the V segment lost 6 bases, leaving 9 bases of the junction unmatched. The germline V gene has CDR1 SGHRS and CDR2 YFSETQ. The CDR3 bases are TGCGCCAGCATTGAGGGGGCCTCACCGAACACTGAAGCTTTCTTT. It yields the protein CASIEGASPNTEAFF.

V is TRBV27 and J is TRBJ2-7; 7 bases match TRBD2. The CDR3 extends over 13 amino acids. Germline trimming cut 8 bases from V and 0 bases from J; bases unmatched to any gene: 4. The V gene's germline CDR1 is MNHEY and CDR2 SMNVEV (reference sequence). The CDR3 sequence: CASASGDSYEQYF. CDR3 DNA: TGTGCCAGCGCAAGCGGGGACTCCTACGAGCAGTACTTC.

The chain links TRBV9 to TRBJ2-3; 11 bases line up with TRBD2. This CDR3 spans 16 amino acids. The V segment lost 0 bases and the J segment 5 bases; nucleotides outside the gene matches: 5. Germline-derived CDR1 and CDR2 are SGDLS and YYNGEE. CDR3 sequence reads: CASSVVAGGQLDTQYF. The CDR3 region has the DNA TGTGCCAGCAGCGTAGTAGCGGGGGGGCAATTAGATACGCAGTATTTT.

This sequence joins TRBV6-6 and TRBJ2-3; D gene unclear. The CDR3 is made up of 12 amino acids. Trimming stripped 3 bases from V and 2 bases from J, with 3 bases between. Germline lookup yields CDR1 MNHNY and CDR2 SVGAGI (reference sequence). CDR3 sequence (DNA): TGTGCCAGCAGTTATATCACAGATACGCAGTATTTT. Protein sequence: CASSYITDTQYF.

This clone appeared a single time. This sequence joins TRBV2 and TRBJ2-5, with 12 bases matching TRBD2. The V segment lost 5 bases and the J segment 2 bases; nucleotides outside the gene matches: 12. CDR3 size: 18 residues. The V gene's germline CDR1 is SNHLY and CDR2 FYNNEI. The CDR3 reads CASSPGGLAGRGQETQYF. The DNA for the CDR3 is TGTGCCAGCAGTCCAGGCGGACTAGCGGGGAGGGGGCAAGAGACCCAGTACTTC.

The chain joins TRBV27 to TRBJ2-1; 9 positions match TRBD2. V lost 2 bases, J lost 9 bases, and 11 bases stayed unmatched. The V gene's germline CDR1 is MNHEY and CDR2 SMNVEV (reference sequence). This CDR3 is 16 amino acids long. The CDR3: CASSLIGGGAGVEQFF. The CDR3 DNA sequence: TGTGCCAGCAGTTTAATAGGCGGGGGGGCCGGAGTTGAGCAGTTCTTC.

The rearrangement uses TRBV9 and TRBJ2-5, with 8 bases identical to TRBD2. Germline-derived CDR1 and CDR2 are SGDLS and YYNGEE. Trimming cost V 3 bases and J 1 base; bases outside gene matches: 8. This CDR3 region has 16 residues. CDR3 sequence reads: CASSADGTSPQETQYF. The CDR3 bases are TGTGCCAGCAGCGCAGACGGGACTAGTCCCCAAGAGACCCAGTACTTC.

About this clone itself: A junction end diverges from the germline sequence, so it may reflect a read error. CDR3 sequence reads: CASSSSGTGGNF. CDR3 coding DNA: TGTGCCAGCAGTTCTTCCGGGACAGGGGGAAACTTT. This chain uses TRBV6-5 with TRBJ2-3; 11 nucleotides line up with TRBD1. Germline values: CDR1 MNHEY, CDR2 SVGAGI. The CDR3 extends over 12 amino acids.

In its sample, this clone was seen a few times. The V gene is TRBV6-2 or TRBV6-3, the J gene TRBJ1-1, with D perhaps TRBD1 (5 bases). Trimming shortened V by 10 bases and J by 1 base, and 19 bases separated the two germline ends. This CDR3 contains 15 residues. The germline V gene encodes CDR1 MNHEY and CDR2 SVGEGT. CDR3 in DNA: TGTGCCACCAGCGCGGGGGGAGCCCCGAACACTGAAGCTTTCTTT. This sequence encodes CATSAGGAPNTEAFF.

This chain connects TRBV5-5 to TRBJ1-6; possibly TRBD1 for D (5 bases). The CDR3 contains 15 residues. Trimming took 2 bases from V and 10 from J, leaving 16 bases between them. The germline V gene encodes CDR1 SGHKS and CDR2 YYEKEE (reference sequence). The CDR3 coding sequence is TGTGCCAGCAGCTTAGACAGTCCCGTGAGATCACCCCTCCACTTT. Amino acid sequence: CASSLDSPVRSPLHF. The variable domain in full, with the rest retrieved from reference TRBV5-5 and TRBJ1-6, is DAGVTQSPTHLIKTRGQQVTLRCSPISGHKSVSWYQQVLGQGPQFIFQYYEKEERGRGNFPDRFSARQFPNYSSELNVNALLLGDSALYLCASSLDSPVRSPLHFGNGTRLTVT.

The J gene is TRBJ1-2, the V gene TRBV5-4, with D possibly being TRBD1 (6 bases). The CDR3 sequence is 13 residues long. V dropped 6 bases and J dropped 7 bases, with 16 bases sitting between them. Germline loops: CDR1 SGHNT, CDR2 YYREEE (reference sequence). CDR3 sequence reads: CASMLQGGSGYTF. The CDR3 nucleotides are TGTGCCAGCATGCTACAGGGCGGGAGTGGCTACACCTTC.

The CDR3 sequence: CASSPSGTSTDTQYF. CDR3 in DNA: TGTGCCAGCTCACCAAGCGGGACTAGCACAGATACGCAGTATTTT. The rearrangement links TRBV18 to TRBJ2-3; TRBD2 matches 7 bases. The CDR3 length is 15 residues. Germline CDR1 and CDR2: KGHSH and LQKENI. J gave up 0 bases and V 2 bases, and 2 bases lay outside the gene matches.

The CDR3 coding sequence is TGCGCCAGCAGCTTGGGGTCTATTGGACAGGCCTACGAGCAGTACTTC. This gives the protein CASSLGSIGQAYEQYF. The chain uses TRBV5-1 and TRBJ2-7; 7 nucleotides agree with TRBD1. The CDR3 runs 16 residues. The V and J ends lost 0 bases and 2 bases, in that order; junction bases with no gene match: 8. Germline assignment: CDR1 SGHRS and CDR2 YFSETQ.

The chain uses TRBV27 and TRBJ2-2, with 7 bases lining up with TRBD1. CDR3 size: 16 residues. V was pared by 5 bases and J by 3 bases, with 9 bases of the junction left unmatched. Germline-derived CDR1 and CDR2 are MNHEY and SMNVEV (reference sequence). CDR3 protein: CASSPIQGRDTGELFF. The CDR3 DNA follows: TGTGCCAGCAGTCCTATACAGGGGCGCGACACCGGGGAGCTGTTTTTT.

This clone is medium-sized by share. CDR3 sequence (DNA): TGTGCCAGCAGCGACCCACCGGGACAGGGCCCTGGCTACACCTTC. Translation gives CASSDPPGQGPGYTF. The chain has TRBV6-2 or TRBV6-3 and TRBJ1-2; 9 nucleotides match TRBD1. The length of the CDR3 is 15 residues. The V segment lost 6 bases and the J segment 7 bases; nucleotides outside the gene matches: 12. The germline CDR1 and CDR2 sequences are MNHEY and SVGEGT.

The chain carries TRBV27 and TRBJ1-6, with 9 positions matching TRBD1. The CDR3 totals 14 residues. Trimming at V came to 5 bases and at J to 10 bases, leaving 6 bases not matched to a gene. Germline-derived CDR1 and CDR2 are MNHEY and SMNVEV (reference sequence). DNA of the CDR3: TGTGCCAGCAGTCCGAGGGACAGGGTGTCACCCCTCCACTTT. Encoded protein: CASSPRDRVSPLHF.

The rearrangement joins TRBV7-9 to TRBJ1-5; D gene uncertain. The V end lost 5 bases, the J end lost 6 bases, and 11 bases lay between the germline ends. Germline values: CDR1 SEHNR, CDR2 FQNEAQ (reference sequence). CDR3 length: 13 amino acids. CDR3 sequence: CASSLTSSQPQHF. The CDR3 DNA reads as TGTGCCAGCAGCCTAACTTCTAGTCAGCCCCAGCATTTT.

CDR3 protein: CASSQDLVGDTQYF. The CDR3 DNA reads as TGTGCCAGCAGCCAAGATCTCGTTGGCGATACGCAGTATTTT. The genes are TRBV4-2 and TRBJ2-3; D gene uncertain. Trimming pared 0 bases from V and 6 bases from J, leaving 10 bases between. Germline V gene lookup returns CDR1 LGHNA and CDR2 YNFKEQ. CDR3 length equals 14 residues.

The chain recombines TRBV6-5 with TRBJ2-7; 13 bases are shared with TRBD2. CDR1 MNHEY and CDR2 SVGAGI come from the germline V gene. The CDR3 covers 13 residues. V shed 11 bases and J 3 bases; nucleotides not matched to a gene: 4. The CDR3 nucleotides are TGTGCCGGTCGGACTAGCGGGGGCTACGAGCAGTACTTC. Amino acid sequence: CAGRTSGGYEQYF.

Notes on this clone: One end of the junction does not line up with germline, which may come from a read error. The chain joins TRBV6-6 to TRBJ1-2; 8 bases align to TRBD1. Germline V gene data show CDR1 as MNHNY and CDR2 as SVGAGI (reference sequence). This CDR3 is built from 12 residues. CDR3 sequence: CASSPLDRERNF. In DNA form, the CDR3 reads TGTGCCAGCAGTCCGTTGGACAGGGAAAGGAACTTC.

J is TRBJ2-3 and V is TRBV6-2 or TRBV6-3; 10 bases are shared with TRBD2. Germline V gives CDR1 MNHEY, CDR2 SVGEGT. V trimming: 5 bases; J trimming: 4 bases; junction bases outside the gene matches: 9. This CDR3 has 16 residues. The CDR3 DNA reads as TGTGCCAGCAGTCCCGGACTAGCGGTAAGGTCAGATACGCAGTATTTT. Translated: CASSPGLAVRSDTQYF.

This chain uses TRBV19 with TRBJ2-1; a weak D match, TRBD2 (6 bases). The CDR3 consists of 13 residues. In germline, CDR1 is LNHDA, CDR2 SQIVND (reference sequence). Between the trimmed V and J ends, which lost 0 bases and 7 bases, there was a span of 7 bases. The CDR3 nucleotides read TGTGCCAGTAGTATAGAGGGGACTAATGAGCAGTTCTTC. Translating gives CASSIEGTNEQFF.

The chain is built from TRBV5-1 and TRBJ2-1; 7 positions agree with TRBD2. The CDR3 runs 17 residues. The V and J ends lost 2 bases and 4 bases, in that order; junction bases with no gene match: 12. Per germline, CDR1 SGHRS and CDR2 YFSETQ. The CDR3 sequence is CASSLLGGGGGYNEQFF. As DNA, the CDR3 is TGCGCCAGCAGCTTACTGGGCGGCGGGGGAGGATACAATGAGCAGTTCTTC.